A selection of T cell receptor beta chains follows, all from one sample in a study of T-cell memory formation after mild COVID-19. A single record per CDR3 protein comes from TCRdb applying MiXCR to the 5' RACE reads. The sample comprises about 130,000 distinct CDR3 sequences, roughly a quarter of which are singletons, and roughly 25% rests with the top ten. The sample was PBMCs or a T cell subset sorted from them (not recorded which). These TCRs come from an adult woman who had mild COVID-19 (a few samples of this study predate the infection). Cell type and time point are not known. CDR3s include the opening cysteine and the closing phenylalanine or tryptophan. The D gene is left open where the match is weak. The size of a clone is reported for some rows only, either as once, few or many, or as a class for expanded clones.

CDR3 DNA: TGTGCCAGCAGCCAGGGGGGGCTGGCGAACACCGGGGAGCTGTTTTTT
CDR3 protein: CASSQGGLANTGELFF
clone size: NA
V gene: TRBV9
D gene: NA
J gene: TRBJ2-2

CDR3 DNA: TGCGCCAGCAGCTGGAAGACAGGAAAGAACACTGAAGCTTTCTTT
CDR3 protein: CASSWKTGKNTEAFF
clone size: NA
V gene: TRBV5-1
D gene: NA
J gene: TRBJ1-1

CDR3 DNA: TGTGCCAGCAGCTCCTCTGGGGGTCCCTACGAGCAGTACTTC
CDR3 protein: CASSSSGGPYEQYF
clone size: NA
V gene: TRBV7-9
D gene: NA
J gene: TRBJ2-7

CDR3 DNA: TGTGCCAGCAGCTTAGGGGTAGGGGCCACCTACGAGCAGTACTTC
CDR3 protein: CASSLGVGATYEQYF
clone size: few
V gene: TRBV7-9
D gene: NA
J gene: TRBJ2-7

CDR3 DNA: TGTGCCAGCAGTTGGGGGGGACCTAACAATGAGCAGTTCTTC
CDR3 protein: CASSWGGPNNEQFF
clone size: few
V gene: TRBV12-3/TRBV12-4
D gene: TRBD2
J gene: TRBJ2-1

CDR3 DNA: TGCAGCGTTGAACAAGTTGATACGCAGTATTTT
CDR3 protein: CSVEQVDTQYF
clone size: NA
V gene: TRBV29-1
D gene: NA
J gene: TRBJ2-3

CDR3 DNA: TGTGCCAGCAGCGGCCACACAGCCCCGCAAGAGACCCAGTACTTC
CDR3 protein: CASSGHTAPQETQYF
clone size: NA
V gene: TRBV7-9
D gene: NA
J gene: TRBJ2-5

CDR3 DNA: TGTGCCAGCAGCCCGCCGACAGGGACCTACACCTTC
CDR3 protein: CASSPPTGTYTF
clone size: NA
V gene: TRBV7-2
D gene: TRBD1
J gene: TRBJ1-2

CDR3 DNA: TGTGCCAGCAGCTTAGTGGGGGTCGGGGACTCGGAGACCCAGTACTTC
CDR3 protein: CASSLVGVGDSETQYF
clone size: few
V gene: TRBV7-9
D gene: NA
J gene: TRBJ2-5

CDR3 DNA: TGTGCCAGCAGCTTATTGACGGCTAACTATGGCTACACCTTC
CDR3 protein: CASSLLTANYGYTF
clone size: few
V gene: TRBV7-9
D gene: NA
J gene: TRBJ1-2

CDR3 DNA: TGCGCCAGCAGAGCGGGACTAGCGGCCCCGGGTACGCAGTATTTT
CDR3 protein: CASRAGLAAPGTQYF
clone size: NA
V gene: TRBV4-1
D gene: TRBD2
J gene: TRBJ2-3

CDR3 DNA: TGTGCCAGCAGATACGAAGGCCAGGGACAGGGCGGCTCACCCCTCCACTTT
CDR3 protein: CASRYEGQGQGGSPLHF
clone size: few
V gene: TRBV7-8
D gene: TRBD1
J gene: TRBJ1-6

CDR3 DNA: TGTGCCAGCGGGACGCAGGGAAACACCGGGGAGCTGTTTTTT
CDR3 protein: CASGTQGNTGELFF
clone size: few
V gene: TRBV12-3/TRBV12-4
D gene: NA
J gene: TRBJ2-2

CDR3 DNA: TGTGCCAGCAGCTTAGTGCTTGTGGATACGCAGTATTTT
CDR3 protein: CASSLVLVDTQYF
clone size: NA
V gene: TRBV7-8
D gene: NA
J gene: TRBJ2-3

CDR3 DNA: TGCGCCAGCAGCCAAGTGGCATCCGGACTAGCGCCCACAGATACGCAGTATTTT
CDR3 protein: CASSQVASGLAPTDTQYF
clone size: NA
V gene: TRBV4-1
D gene: TRBD2
J gene: TRBJ2-3

CDR3 DNA: TGCGCCAGCAGCTCCGGGACAGGGACATACGAGCAGTACTTC
CDR3 protein: CASSSGTGTYEQYF
clone size: NA
V gene: TRBV5-1
D gene: TRBD1
J gene: TRBJ2-7

CDR3 DNA: TGCGCCAGCAGCCTAGGGGGTGCGGGGATTTTGATTTTT
CDR3 protein: CASSLGGAGILIF
clone size: few
V gene: TRBV4-1
D gene: NA
J gene: TRBJ1-4

CDR3 DNA: TGTGCCAGCACCCACTCTTCCCTACTAAACTCCTACAATGAGCAGTTCTTC
CDR3 protein: CASTHSSLLNSYNEQFF
clone size: NA
V gene: TRBV5-6
D gene: NA
J gene: TRBJ2-1

CDR3 DNA: TGCAGTGCTAATATGGGGGGGCCATTCAATGAGCAGTTCTTC
CDR3 protein: CSANMGGPFNEQFF
clone size: NA
V gene: TRBV20-1
D gene: NA
J gene: TRBJ2-1

CDR3 DNA: TGTGCCAGCACCCCGGAACTTTCCTACGAGCAGTACTTC
CDR3 protein: CASTPELSYEQYF
clone size: few
V gene: TRBV7-6
D gene: NA
J gene: TRBJ2-7

CDR3 DNA: TGCGCCAGCAGTCCAGACAGCCGGCACACTGAAGCTTTCTTT
CDR3 protein: CASSPDSRHTEAFF
clone size: NA
V gene: TRBV5-1
D gene: NA
J gene: TRBJ1-1

CDR3 DNA: TGTGCCAGCAGTTTCGGGGACGAGCAGTACTTC
CDR3 protein: CASSFGDEQYF
clone size: few
V gene: TRBV12-3/TRBV12-4
D gene: NA
J gene: TRBJ2-7

CDR3 DNA: TGTGCCAGCTTCATCAGGGGGCCGGGCACAGATACGCAGTATTTT
CDR3 protein: CASFIRGPGTDTQYF
clone size: few
V gene: TRBV2
D gene: TRBD1
J gene: TRBJ2-3

CDR3 DNA: TGTGCCAGCAGCCACGCCGGGGGAACTATGCCTGGAAACACCATATATTTT
CDR3 protein: CASSHAGGTMPGNTIYF
clone size: NA
V gene: TRBV7-9
D gene: NA
J gene: TRBJ1-3

CDR3 DNA: TGTGCCAGCAGCCCCCGGACTAGCGGGAGAAACGAGCAGTACTTC
CDR3 protein: CASSPRTSGRNEQYF
clone size: few
V gene: TRBV7-6
D gene: TRBD2
J gene: TRBJ2-7

CDR3 DNA: TGTGCCAGTAGTATTATAGAGGGGTTAAATCAGCCCCAGCATTTT
CDR3 protein: CASSIIEGLNQPQHF
clone size: few
V gene: TRBV19
D gene: NA
J gene: TRBJ1-5

CDR3 DNA: TGTGCCAGCAGCTTGGAGATTAGCGGGGGCCTTAGCTCCTACGAGCAGTACTTC
CDR3 protein: CASSLEISGGLSSYEQYF
clone size: NA
V gene: TRBV5-6
D gene: TRBD2
J gene: TRBJ2-7

CDR3 DNA: TGCGCCAGCAGCCCTAGGACTAGCGGGGGGGCGATGACCGGGGAGCTGTTTTTT
CDR3 protein: CASSPRTSGGAMTGELFF
clone size: NA
V gene: TRBV4-1
D gene: TRBD2
J gene: TRBJ2-2

CDR3 DNA: TGTGCCAGCAGTTCTACGGGACAGATCACTGAAGCTTTCTTT
CDR3 protein: CASSSTGQITEAFF
clone size: few
V gene: TRBV3-1
D gene: TRBD1
J gene: TRBJ1-1

CDR3 DNA: TGTGCCAGCAGTTCTACCACAGGGTCCTTCCTGGGGACCCAGTACTTC
CDR3 protein: CASSSTTGSFLGTQYF
clone size: NA
V gene: TRBV12-3/TRBV12-4
D gene: NA
J gene: TRBJ2-5

CDR3 DNA: TGTGCCAGTAGTACCCGCGGACAGGGCGCCACAGATACGCAGTATTTT
CDR3 protein: CASSTRGQGATDTQYF
clone size: many
V gene: TRBV19
D gene: TRBD1
J gene: TRBJ2-3

CDR3 DNA: TGTGCCAGCAGTGGGTGGACAGGCGTCTACGAGCAGTACTTC
CDR3 protein: CASSGWTGVYEQYF
clone size: NA
V gene: TRBV25-1
D gene: TRBD1
J gene: TRBJ2-7

CDR3 DNA: TGTGCCAGCAGCCCGGTTAAAACTGAGCAGTTCTTC
CDR3 protein: CASSPVKTEQFF
clone size: few
V gene: TRBV14
D gene: NA
J gene: TRBJ2-1

CDR3 DNA: TGTGCCAGCACCTTAGGGGGGGCGACGCAAGAGACCCAGTACTTC
CDR3 protein: CASTLGGATQETQYF
clone size: few
V gene: TRBV9
D gene: NA
J gene: TRBJ2-5

CDR3 DNA: TGCGCCAGCAGCCCCACGACAGTAGTGAACGGGGAGCTGTTTTTT
CDR3 protein: CASSPTTVVNGELFF
clone size: few
V gene: TRBV5-1
D gene: NA
J gene: TRBJ2-2

CDR3 DNA: TGCGCCAGCAGCTTGGGAGGGGGCTGGCAGTTCTTC
CDR3 protein: CASSLGGGWQFF
clone size: NA
V gene: TRBV5-1
D gene: TRBD1
J gene: TRBJ2-1

CDR3 DNA: TGCGCCAGCAGCTTGGATCCAGGTTTCTACGAGCAGTACTTC
CDR3 protein: CASSLDPGFYEQYF
clone size: NA
V gene: TRBV5-1
D gene: NA
J gene: TRBJ2-7

CDR3 DNA: TGTGCCAGCAGCTTAGCGACCTCGGCCTACAATGAGCAGTTCTTC
CDR3 protein: CASSLATSAYNEQFF
clone size: few
V gene: TRBV7-9
D gene: NA
J gene: TRBJ2-1

CDR3 DNA: TGCGCCAGCAGCCAAGATGGGGGGAGCTCCTATAATTCACCCCTCCACTTT
CDR3 protein: CASSQDGGSSYNSPLHF
clone size: once
V gene: TRBV4-1
D gene: NA
J gene: TRBJ1-6

CDR3 DNA: TGTGCCAGCAGTTTAGGGGGGGGCAGTGGAAATGAGCAGTTCTTC
CDR3 protein: CASSLGGGSGNEQFF
clone size: NA
V gene: TRBV27
D gene: NA
J gene: TRBJ2-1

CDR3 DNA: TGTGCCAGCAGCTTAGCGTACACCACCACTGAAGCTTTCTTT
CDR3 protein: CASSLAYTTTEAFF
clone size: few
V gene: TRBV7-9
D gene: NA
J gene: TRBJ1-1

CDR3 DNA: TGTGCCAGCAGTTATGGCGGGAGAGCTCCAGATACGCAGTATTTT
CDR3 protein: CASSYGGRAPDTQYF
clone size: few
V gene: TRBV6-5
D gene: TRBD2
J gene: TRBJ2-3

CDR3 DNA: TGTGCCAGCAGCTTAGAAGCACAGGGGAGCGAGCAGTACTTC
CDR3 protein: CASSLEAQGSEQYF
clone size: few
V gene: TRBV7-8
D gene: TRBD1
J gene: TRBJ2-7

CDR3 DNA: TGTGCCAGTAGTACCAAAGAACTGGACCCAGGCGGGGAGACCCAGTACTTC
CDR3 protein: CASSTKELDPGGETQYF
clone size: few
V gene: TRBV19
D gene: NA
J gene: TRBJ2-5

CDR3 DNA: TGTGCCACCAGTGATGGGACAGCCGGGGAGCTGTTTTTT
CDR3 protein: CATSDGTAGELFF
clone size: NA
V gene: TRBV24-1
D gene: TRBD1
J gene: TRBJ2-2

CDR3 DNA: TGTGCCAGCAGCTTAGCCCTAGCGGGAGTTTCAGAGACCCAGTACTTC
CDR3 protein: CASSLALAGVSETQYF
clone size: NA
V gene: TRBV7-2
D gene: TRBD2
J gene: TRBJ2-5

CDR3 DNA: TGTGCTAGCAGCTTAGAATGGGATCGCCCCTACAATGAGCAGTTCTTC
CDR3 protein: CASSLEWDRPYNEQFF
clone size: many
V gene: TRBV7-7
D gene: NA
J gene: TRBJ2-1

CDR3 DNA: TGTGCCAGCAGTGACAGGGTGGCTAGCGGGGGGGATACGCAGTATTTT
CDR3 protein: CASSDRVASGGDTQYF
clone size: NA
V gene: TRBV6-1
D gene: TRBD2
J gene: TRBJ2-3

CDR3 DNA: TGCAGCGTTGCTGGCTTTTTCGGGGAGCTGTTTTTT
CDR3 protein: CSVAGFFGELFF
clone size: few
V gene: TRBV29-1
D gene: NA
J gene: TRBJ2-2

CDR3 DNA: TGTGCCATCAGTGATCCGGGGGGGTCCTACGAGCAGTACTTC
CDR3 protein: CAISDPGGSYEQYF
clone size: few
V gene: TRBV10-3
D gene: TRBD2
J gene: TRBJ2-7